These 32 T cell receptor beta chains were all obtained from the same sample, sequenced in a study of CD8+CD57+ T cells in acquired aplastic anemia. Individuals selected for sequencing had exhibited CD8+CD57+ cell expansion on flow cytometry. The use of genomic DNA as template underpinned the TCR beta VDJ and CDR3 profiling. In TCRdb, the reads were re-called with MiXCR into one record per CDR3 protein. The sample lists some 170,000 distinct CDR3 sequences, around half occurring once. Sequencing was performed on sorted CD4+, CD8+, or CD8+CD57+ T cells (not recorded which) from PBMCs. These receptors were obtained from a human donor with aplastic anemia.

This clonotype was counted ten times or more. This chain links TRBV20-1 with TRBJ2-3; 16 bases are a match to TRBD2. The CDR3 runs 16 residues. The V segment lost 4 bases and the J segment 5 bases; nucleotides outside the gene matches: 6. Germline V gives CDR1 DFQATT, CDR2 SNEGSKA (reference sequence). The CDR3 sequence is CSATGTSGGAGDTQYF. CDR3 coding DNA: TGCAGTGCTACCGGGACTAGCGGGGGGGCAGGAGATACGCAGTATTTT.

This clonotype has a single count. The J gene is TRBJ2-1, the V gene TRBV29-1; D gene uncertain. The V gene's germline CDR1 is SQVTM and CDR2 ANQGSEA. The CDR3 consists of 10 residues. The V end was cut by 4 bases, the J end by 7 bases, with 5 bases between. CDR3 in amino acids: CSVGGNEQFF. CDR3 DNA: TGCAGCGTTGGGGGTAATGAGCAGTTCTTC.

The table lists this clonotype with many counts. The chain links TRBV6-1 to TRBJ1-1, with D unresolved. With 7 bases removed from V and 4 bases from J, the gap between germline ends came to 19 bases. The germline V gene has CDR1 MNHNS and CDR2 SASEGT. The CDR3 extends over 15 amino acids. The CDR3: CASKLTEGTTTEAFF. CDR3 bases: TGTGCCAGCAAACTTACGGAGGGTACGACCACTGAAGCTTTCTTT.

This clonotype came up a few times. This chain connects TRBV20-1 to TRBJ2-4; 16 positions match TRBD2. With 6 bases clipped from V and 5 bases from J, the junction kept 7 bases outside the gene matches. CDR3 size: 16 residues. Germline CDR1 DFQATT, CDR2 SNEGSKA (reference sequence). The DNA for the CDR3 is TGCAGTGCCTACGGGACTAGCGGGGGGGCGGAAAACATTCAGTACTTC. Translated, it gives CSAYGTSGGAENIQYF.

This clonotype was counted a few times. This rearrangement joins TRBV10-3 to TRBJ1-1; TRBD1 agrees at 7 bases. The germline V gene has CDR1 ENHRY and CDR2 SYGVKD. The CDR3 loop spans 14 amino acids. Trimming cost V 6 bases and J 1 base; bases outside gene matches: 5. The CDR3 DNA reads as TGTGCCATCAGCCCGGGACAGACGAACACTGAAGCTTTCTTT. Encoded protein: CAISPGQTNTEAFF.

The chain has TRBV20-1 and TRBJ1-2, with 7 bases fitting TRBD1. Losses at the gene ends were 5 bases for V and 7 bases for J; bases not matched to a gene: 7. The CDR3 has 12 residues. Germline CDR1 and CDR2: DFQATT and SNEGSKA (reference sequence). The CDR3 DNA sequence: TGCAGTGCTGCCCAGGGGGACGTTGGCTACACCTTC. Translated, it gives CSAAQGDVGYTF.

V gene TRBV5-1 combines with J gene TRBJ2-2; 9 bases agree with TRBD2. The germline gives CDR1 SGHRS, CDR2 YFSETQ. The CDR3 loop spans 16 amino acids. Germline trimming cut 2 bases from V and 3 bases from J; bases unmatched to any gene: 5. The CDR3 here is CASSFELAGYTGELFF. The CDR3, as DNA: TGCGCCAGCAGCTTCGAACTAGCGGGTTACACCGGGGAGCTGTTTTTT.

This clonotype was found many times. V usage is TRBV12-3 or TRBV12-4 and J usage is TRBJ1-6; a weak D match, TRBD1 (5 bases). V lost 6 bases to trimming and J lost 7 bases, with 10 bases between them. This CDR3 is built from 13 residues. DNA of the CDR3: TGTGCCAGCAGGTACCCAGGGAATTCACCCCTCCACTTT. Translated, it gives CASRYPGNSPLHF.

This clonotype was found many times. V is TRBV20-1 and J is TRBJ1-2; D perhaps matches TRBD1 (5 bases). CDR3 length: 12 amino acids. From germline, CDR1 is DFQATT and CDR2 SNEGSKA (reference sequence). With 2 bases removed from V and 2 bases from J, the gap between germline ends came to 6 bases. CDR3 sequence: CSARRDNYGYTF. DNA for the CDR3: TGCAGTGCTAGACGGGACAACTATGGCTACACCTTC.

This chain uses TRBV7-2 with TRBJ1-2; 10 positions agree with TRBD1. Germline V lookup: CDR1 SGHTA, CDR2 FQGNSA. Losses at the gene ends were 5 bases for V and 5 bases for J; bases not matched to a gene: 8. The length of the CDR3 is 15 residues. CDR3 bases: TGTGCCAGCAGCCCCGAGGACAGGGGGTATTATGGCTACACCTTC. It codes for CASSPEDRGYYGYTF.

This clonotype occurred once. The chain couples TRBV10-3 to TRBJ2-2, with D perhaps TRBD2 (5 bases). Germline lookup yields CDR1 ENHRY and CDR2 SYGVKD. This CDR3 region has 14 residues. The germline V and J ends were trimmed by 5 bases and 7 bases, with 14 bases remaining between them. The CDR3 region has the DNA TGTGCCATCAGTAAGGAGGCTGTCTTCGGGGAGCTGTTTTTT. It yields the protein CAISKEAVFGELFF.

As concerns this clonotype: The conserved final phenylalanine or tryptophan is absent from the CDR3, which likely points to a read error. This chain uses TRBV2 with TRBJ2-3, with 8 bases fitting TRBD2. The germline V gene has CDR1 SNHLY and CDR2 FYNNEI. The CDR3 spans 15 residues. As DNA, the CDR3 is TGTGCCAGCAGCTCTTTTGCGGGGGGCACAGATGCGCAGTATCTT. It translates to CASSSFAGGTDAQYL.

This clonotype has at least ten counts. This chain connects TRBV5-1 to TRBJ2-1, with 7 bases identical to TRBD1. V shed 4 bases and J 5 bases; nucleotides not matched to a gene: 6. The CDR3 spans 14 residues. From germline, CDR1 is SGHRS and CDR2 YFSETQ. The CDR3 sequence: CASSTGQSNNEQFF. The CDR3 DNA sequence: TGCGCCAGCAGCACGGGACAGAGCAACAATGAGCAGTTCTTC.

V gene TRBV19 combines with J gene TRBJ2-1; 13 bases match TRBD2. Germline V gene data show CDR1 as LNHDA and CDR2 as SQIVND (reference sequence). V was clipped by 6 bases and J by 8 bases; unmatched bases: 10. The CDR3 has 16 residues. CDR3: CASRTTSGGKADEQFF. In DNA, the CDR3 is TGTGCCAGTAGGACGACTAGCGGGGGGAAAGCGGATGAGCAGTTCTTC. Supplemented by reference TRBV19 and TRBJ2-1, the full variable domain reads DGGITQSPKYLFRKEGQNVTLSCEQNLNHDAMYWYRQDPGQGLRLIYYSQIVNDFQKGDIAEGYSVSREKKESFPLTVTSAQKNPTAFYLCASRTTSGGKADEQFFGPGTRLTVL.

The chain combines TRBV20-1 with TRBJ1-2, with D possibly matching TRBD1 (5 bases). The CDR3 runs to 11 residues. V was shortened by 5 bases and J by 7 bases, with 11 bases between the two germline ends. From germline, CDR1 is DFQATT and CDR2 SNEGSKA (reference sequence). CDR3 nucleotides: TGCAGTGCTCGTATGAGGGGTGGCTACACCTTC. Its protein product is CSARMRGGYTF.

This clonotype was seen ten or more times. This chain uses TRBV5-1 with TRBJ1-1; no firm D call. Per the germline V gene, CDR1 is SGHRS and CDR2 is YFSETQ. Trimming removed 1 base from V and 4 bases from J, with 11 bases in between. The CDR3 is 14 residues long. The CDR3 sequence: CASSLWMVGTEAFF. CDR3 in DNA: TGCGCCAGCAGCTTGTGGATGGTGGGCACTGAAGCTTTCTTT.

This clonotype has a count of ten or more. The chain recombines TRBV6-1 with TRBJ1-1; D is perhaps TRBD1 (5 bases). Germline V gene data show CDR1 as MNHNS and CDR2 as SASEGT. V lost 3 bases and J 1 base, leaving 12 bases between the germline ends. The CDR3 has 15 amino acids. This CDR3 is CASSDSGAGNTEAFF. The CDR3 DNA is TGTGCCAGCAGTGATAGTGGGGCGGGGAACACTGAAGCTTTCTTT.

This clonotype was observed many times. The genes are TRBV19 and TRBJ2-3; tentatively, D is TRBD1 (7 bases). Trimming cost V 8 bases and J 0 bases, with 24 bases left between them. Germline lookup yields CDR1 LNHDA and CDR2 SQIVND (reference sequence). The CDR3 runs 18 residues. The CDR3 is CASQWRGPLASSTDTQYF. In DNA, the CDR3 is TGTGCCAGTCAGTGGAGGGGGCCCCTCGCTAGTAGCACAGATACGCAGTATTTT.

The table lists this clonotype with many counts. The rearrangement uses TRBV14 and TRBJ1-4; 11 nucleotides line up with TRBD1. Per the germline V gene, CDR1 is SGHDN and CDR2 is FVKESK. The CDR3 length is 15 residues. The junction had 6 bases not matched to a gene; V was cut back by 5 bases and J by 7 bases. The CDR3 protein is CASSSTGTGGEKLFF. CDR3 coding DNA: TGTGCCAGCAGCTCTACCGGGACAGGGGGTGAAAAACTGTTTTTT. The complete variable domain, with remaining parts taken from reference TRBV14 and TRBJ1-4, reads EAGVTQFPSHSVIEKGQTVTLRCDPISGHDNLYWYRRVMGKEIKFLLHFVKESKQDESGMPNNRFLAERTGGTYSTLKVQPAELEDSGVYFCASSSTGTGGEKLFFGSGTQLSVL.

The chain carries TRBV4-1 and TRBJ2-7; possible D gene TRBD1, 6 bases. The CDR3 totals 13 residues. Trimming stripped 1 base from V and 4 bases from J, with 8 bases between. Germline V gene sequence: CDR1 MGHRA, CDR2 YSYEKL. CDR3 in DNA: TGCGCCAGCAGCCAAGGGACAGTATACGAGCAGTACTTC. It specifies CASSQGTVYEQYF.

As concerns this clonotype: At one end, the junction sequence differs from germline, possibly due to a read error. This rearrangement joins TRBV7-3 to TRBJ2-7; the D call may be TRBD1 or TRBD2 (6 bases each). The CDR3 sequence is 14 residues long. The germline CDR1 and CDR2 sequences are SGHTA and FQGTGA. CDR3 coding DNA: TGTGCCAGCAGTCAAGGGGGGTACGGCGGGGAGCTGTACTTC. Protein: CASSQGGYGGELYF.

A remark on this clonotype: Likely a read error: the CDR3 ends without its conserved phenylalanine or tryptophan. This chain joins TRBV25-1 and TRBJ1-1; D is possibly TRBD1 (6 bases). This CDR3 comprises 16 residues. V was trimmed by 6 bases and J by 5 bases, leaving 22 bases between them. The V gene's germline CDR1 is MGHDK and CDR2 SYGVNS. For the CDR3, the DNA is TGTGCCAGCAGACAAACAGGGTTCGGTCACGGGACTGAAGCTTTCCTT. This gives the protein CASRQTGFGHGTEAFL.

The rearrangement uses TRBV14 and TRBJ2-3; D not certain. CDR3 length: 12 amino acids. From germline, CDR1 is SGHDN and CDR2 FVKESK. V lost 4 bases and J 7 bases, leaving 9 bases between the germline ends. The CDR3 DNA is TGTGCCAGCAGCCCTGATCCAAATACGCAGTATTTT. This gives the protein CASSPDPNTQYF.

This chain joins TRBV20-1 and TRBJ2-7; no clear D gene. Germline V lookup: CDR1 DFQATT, CDR2 SNEGSKA (reference sequence). V was trimmed by 1 base and J by 7 bases, leaving 11 bases between them. CDR3 size: 12 residues. The chain's CDR3 is CSARVASDEQYF. CDR3 nucleotide sequence: TGCAGTGCTAGAGTGGCGTCGGATGAGCAGTACTTC.

The rearrangement links TRBV19 to TRBJ2-2; 8 bases match TRBD1. Trimming cost V 7 bases and J 3 bases; bases outside gene matches: 4. CDR1 LNHDA and CDR2 SQIVND come from the germline V gene (reference sequence). The CDR3 extends over 14 amino acids. The CDR3 reads CASTSTGDTGELFF. The CDR3 DNA is TGTGCCAGTACCTCGACAGGGGACACCGGGGAGCTGTTTTTT.

Ten or more counts support this clonotype. The chain joins TRBV19 to TRBJ1-2; 8 positions agree with TRBD1. This CDR3 is built from 13 residues. Germline CDR1 reads LNHDA; CDR2 reads SQIVND (reference sequence). V shed 9 bases and J 4 bases; nucleotides not matched to a gene: 7. CDR3 coding DNA: TGTGCCAGCCGAATGGACAGGGTCTATGGCTACACCTTC. This sequence encodes CASRMDRVYGYTF.

This clonotype has a count of ten or more. The gene calls are TRBV6-1 and TRBJ2-6; D is possibly TRBD1 (6 bases). Germline CDR1 is MNHNS and CDR2 is SASEGT. The CDR3 runs to 15 residues. V shed 4 bases and J shed 2 bases, with 9 bases lying between them. CDR3 in DNA: TGTGCCAGCAGTGCCAGGGGCCCTGGGGCCAACGTCCTGACTTTC. It is translated as CASSARGPGANVLTF.

This clonotype was seen many times. This chain uses TRBV19 with TRBJ2-6; 8 bases align to TRBD2. This CDR3 region has 17 residues. The trim removed 3 bases at V and 0 bases at J, leaving 4 bases unmatched. In germline, CDR1 is LNHDA, CDR2 SQIVND (reference sequence). CDR3 sequence reads: CASSIQRESSGANVLTF. The CDR3 nucleotides are TGTGCCAGTAGTATTCAGCGGGAGAGCTCTGGGGCCAACGTCCTGACTTTC.

This clonotype occurred many times. V is TRBV7-8 and J is TRBJ2-7; possibly TRBD2 for D (5 bases). Germline V CDR1 and CDR2: SGHVS, FQNEAQ. This CDR3 contains 16 residues. Trimming removed 2 bases at V and 1 base at J, with 15 bases between. CDR3 in amino acids: CASSLKRVAGSYEQYF. The CDR3 bases are TGTGCCAGCAGCTTAAAGAGGGTTGCGGGTTCCTACGAGCAGTACTTC. The full variable domain, rest sourced from reference TRBV7-8 and TRBJ2-7, is GAGVSQSPRYKVAKRGQDVALRCDPISGHVSLFWYQQALGQGPEFLTYFQNEAQLDKSGLPSDRFFAERPEGSVSTLKIQRTQQEDSAVYLCASSLKRVAGSYEQYFGPGTRLTVT.

V gene TRBV29-1 combines with J gene TRBJ1-1; 7 positions match TRBD1. CDR1 and CDR2 from the germline V gene are SQVTM and ANQGSEA. The CDR3 runs to 13 residues. The trim removed 6 bases at V and 0 bases at J, leaving 4 bases unmatched. CDR3 DNA sequence: TGCAGCGTCTCGGGACAGATGAACACTGAAGCTTTCTTT. It encodes CSVSGQMNTEAFF.

This clonotype showed up many times. V gene TRBV20-1 combines with J gene TRBJ2-7; no firm D call. The V end lost 1 base, the J end lost 5 bases, and 12 bases lay between the germline ends. Germline-derived CDR1 and CDR2 are DFQATT and SNEGSKA (reference sequence). The CDR3 runs 13 residues. CDR3 sequence (DNA): TGCAGTGCTAGAGCTGGGAACAACAACGAGCAGTACTTC. It specifies CSARAGNNNEQYF.

At least ten counts were recorded for this clonotype. The V gene is TRBV5-1, the J gene TRBJ2-2, with D unresolved. With 4 bases removed from V and 7 bases from J, the gap between germline ends came to 14 bases. The CDR3 length is 14 residues. Germline V gene sequence: CDR1 SGHRS, CDR2 YFSETQ. The CDR3 DNA is TGCGCCAGCAGCCAACTGACCAGCAGCGGGGAGCTGTTTTTT. Protein product: CASSQLTSSGELFF.